This T cell receptor beta chain came from a study of blood T cell repertoires in COVID-19 (TCRdb year 2020). At the level of the whole study: Samples from collaborators originated in the United States, Italy and Spain and spanned both the acute and convalescent phases of COVID-19. The material from the prospective study consisted of cDNA or gDNA derived from T cells, B-cell-depleted T cells, or PBMCs. The dataset comprised deeply sampled blood TCRbeta repertoires from subjects exposed to, actively infected with, or recovered from COVID-19. The repertoires were made available in a free public database intended to serve as a resource for research on the immune response to SARS-CoV-2. Samples came from the ongoing ImmuneRACE study (first 160 participants) plus 1,254 subjects from 6 global collaborators. The sample metadata nearly always contained a de-identified subject ID, COVID-19 status, age in years and sex. Where available, HLA class I and class II types were taken from metadata supplied by the sample provider and were not determined by assay-based typing. Paper-wide results and their limitations: The amount of clinical and demographic metadata varied by source and participant and was provided uncurated.

The CDR3 starts with the cysteine, ends with the phenylalanine, and has 14 residues. Only the CDR3 part of the read is kept: 42 bases, read in frame from the first base. The germline V gene encodes CDR1 WSHSY and CDR2 SAAADI. Trimming costs V 4 bases and J 0 bases, and their ends lie 7 bases apart. The collaborating institutions used their own protocols to collect whole blood in K2EDTA tubes. Collaborator samples were shipped for TCRbeta analysis as frozen whole blood, isolated PBMCs, or DNA extracted from either sample type. Of note for this clone: Its target antigen remains unknown. Nothing much larger sits one base from this clone, and base qualities are not available.

TCRbeta CDR3 regions were amplified from genomic DNA by means of the immunoSEQ Assay, a bias-controlled multiplex PCR. Per the original workflow: The number of nucleated cells in each sample was estimated from the amplification of reference gene primers within the assay. To quantify the absolute abundance of each unique TCRbeta CDR3 rearrangement, sequence reads were collapsed and filtered. For each sample, productive Simpson clonality was calculated as the square root of Simpson's diversity index across productive rearrangements. TCRdb obtained this table from immuneACCESS and retained in-frame rearrangements with V and J assigned. These tables miss some clones; where compared with another copy, unresolved V genes account for less than half of the shortfall, and the remainder is unexplained. The DNA gave D and trimming, while V, J and clone size come from that table. Recorded for this sample are approximately 210,000 clones; around four fifths of them occurred a single time. Under 3% of the sample lies in the top ten.

This chain is built from TRBV10-2 and TRBJ1-5; the D segment could be TRBD1, given 5 matching bases. The sequenced sample consisted of peripheral blood. The clonotype comes from a man in his forties or fifties with active or convalescent COVID-19. The CDR3 region has the sequence CASSAGNSNQPQHF. The DNA sequence follows: TGCGCCAGCAGTGCAGGGAATAGCAATCAGCCCCAGCATTTT.